Shown below are 3 T cell receptor beta chains from a single sample sequenced in a study of identical twins. Using its own MiXCR run on the 5' RACE reads, TCRdb lists one record per CDR3 protein. The data hold roughly 710,000 distinct CDR3 sequences, with 5.5% to 6.5% observed a single time. The sample consisted of naive T cells sorted from blood. The source of these receptors is a man aged 18-30 years in good health.

The rearrangement joins TRBV5-1 to TRBJ2-1; 15 positions match TRBD2. This CDR3 spans 18 amino acids. V trimming: 4 bases; J trimming: 3 bases; junction bases outside the gene matches: 8. Germline V gives CDR1 SGHRS, CDR2 YFSETQ. The CDR3, as DNA: TGCGCCAGCAGCCTAGGACTAGCGGGAGGGACTAGCTACAATGAGCAGTTCTTC. Translated, it gives CASSLGLAGGTSYNEQFF.

At least ten counts were recorded for this clonotype. The J gene is TRBJ1-2, the V gene TRBV27, with no clear D. The length of the CDR3 is 13 residues. Per germline, CDR1 MNHEY and CDR2 SMNVEV (reference sequence). V was trimmed by 4 bases and J by 4 bases, leaving 10 bases between them. For the CDR3, the DNA is TGTGCCAGCAGTTCCGGGTCGAGCTATGGCTACACCTTC. This gives the protein CASSSGSSYGYTF.

This clonotype was seen more than once but under ten times. J is TRBJ2-7 and V is TRBV7-9, with D tentatively TRBD2 (6 bases). The CDR3 totals 14 residues. CDR1 and CDR2 from the germline V gene are SEHNR and FQNEAQ (reference sequence). V gave up 3 bases and J gave up 4 bases, with 13 bases separating them. In DNA form, the CDR3 reads TGTGCCAGCAGCTTCCCGGGACTCCCTTACGAGCAGTACTTC. Translating gives CASSFPGLPYEQYF.